These T cell receptor beta chains were read from a single sample in a study of long-term antiretroviral therapy in people with HIV. The repertoire was sequenced with immunoSEQ multiplex PCR; TCRdb's copy has only in-frame clones and lacks some. The sample includes roughly 20,000 clones, around 81% of them seen just once. The sequences come from unsorted PBMCs, collected 1.5 years after starting antiretroviral therapy. The receptors derive from a young man with HIV. Both conserved end residues are part of each CDR3. D genes are given only for firm matches. Clone size is not always given. Where it is, it says once, few, many or a class for expanded clones.

v_call	clone_size	j_call	d_call	cdr3_aa	cdr3_nt
TRBV6-5	-	TRBJ2-1	-	CASSLRGVANEQFF	TGTGCCAGCAGCTTGCGAGGGGTGGCCAATGAGCAGTTCTTC
TRBV28	-	TRBJ2-7	TRBD1	CASSTGTGWDKEQYF	TGTGCCAGCAGCACCGGGACAGGGTGGGATAAGGAGCAGTACTTC
TRBV30	-	TRBJ1-1	-	CAWSVESLEAFF	TGTGCCTGGAGTGTAGAAAGCCTCGAAGCTTTCTTT
TRBV4-1	-	TRBJ2-1	-	CASSQVTELYNEQFF	TGCGCCAGCAGCCAAGTTACCGAACTCTACAATGAGCAGTTCTTC
TRBV11-2	once	TRBJ2-2	TRBD1	CASSDTGDNTGELFF	TGTGCCAGCAGCGATACAGGGGACAACACCGGGGAGCTGTTTTTT
TRBV4-1	-	TRBJ2-3	TRBD1	CASSQATRQGGTDTQYF	TGCGCCAGCAGCCAAGCCACCCGACAGGGAGGCACAGATACGCAGTATTTT
TRBV4-3	once	TRBJ2-1	-	CASSQGQVNEQFF	TGCGCCAGCAGCCAAGGACAGGTCAATGAGCAGTTCTTC
TRBV7-2	-	TRBJ1-5	-	CASSPVLANQPQHF	TGTGCCAGCAGCCCGGTCTTGGCCAATCAGCCCCAGCATTTT
TRBV14	-	TRBJ2-1	-	CASSQEGYNEQFF	TGTGCCAGCAGCCAAGAAGGCTACAATGAGCAGTTCTTC
TRBV28	-	TRBJ1-1	TRBD1	CASSNPGTGRSEAFF	TGTGCCAGCAGTAACCCGGGGACAGGGAGGTCCGAAGCTTTCTTT
TRBV4-2	-	TRBJ2-5	-	CASSQDGRGSQETQYF	TGTGCCAGCAGCCAAGATGGGCGAGGGAGCCAAGAGACCCAGTACTTC